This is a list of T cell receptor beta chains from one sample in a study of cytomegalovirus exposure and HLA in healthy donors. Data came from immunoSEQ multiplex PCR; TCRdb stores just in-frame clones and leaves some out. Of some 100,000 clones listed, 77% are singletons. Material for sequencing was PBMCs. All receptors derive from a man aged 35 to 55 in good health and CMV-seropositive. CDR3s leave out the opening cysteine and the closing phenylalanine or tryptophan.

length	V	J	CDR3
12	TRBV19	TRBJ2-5	ASSRTGLGETQY
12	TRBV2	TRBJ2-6	ASRPRSGANVLT
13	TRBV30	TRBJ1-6	AWSRLRGTDSPLH
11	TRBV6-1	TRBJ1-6	ASESSYNSPLH
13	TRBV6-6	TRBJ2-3	ASSYSAGTSDTQY
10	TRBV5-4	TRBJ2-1	ASSPALDEQF
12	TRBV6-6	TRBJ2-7	ASSPWDGSYEQY
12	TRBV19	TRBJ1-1	ASSRQGAGTEAF
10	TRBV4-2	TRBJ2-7	ASSQGLYEQY
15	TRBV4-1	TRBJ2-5	ASSHPNRATGEETQY
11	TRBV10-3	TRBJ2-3	AIQADRTDTQY
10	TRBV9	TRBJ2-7	ASSPYENEQY
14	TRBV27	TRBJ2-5	ASSKPGQGGRETQY
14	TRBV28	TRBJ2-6	ASSRTGHSGANVLT
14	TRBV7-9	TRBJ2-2	SSSTGTSGGAGELF
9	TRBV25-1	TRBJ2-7	ASRTGVEQY
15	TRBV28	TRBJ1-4	ASSGDRGPYPNEKLF
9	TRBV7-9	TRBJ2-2	SSSGGGELF
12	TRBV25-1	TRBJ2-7	ASSEIGDFREQY
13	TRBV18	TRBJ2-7	ASSPQNQGAGEQY
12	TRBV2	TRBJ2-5	ATLNRGQGETQY
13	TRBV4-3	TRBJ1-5	ASSLQLNSNQPQH
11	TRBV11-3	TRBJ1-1	ASSPRGNTEAF
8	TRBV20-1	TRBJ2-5	GALAETQY
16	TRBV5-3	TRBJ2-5	ARSSPRGAGGPQETQY
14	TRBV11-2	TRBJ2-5	ASSITTGQGAETQY
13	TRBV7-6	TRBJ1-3	ASSLVQGVGNTIY
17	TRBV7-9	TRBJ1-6	SSSLAGQEIKSYNSPLH
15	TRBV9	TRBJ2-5	ASSAPWDRAGEETQY
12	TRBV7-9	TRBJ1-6	ASRTTGESSPLH
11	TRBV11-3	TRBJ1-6	ASSQTVLSPLH
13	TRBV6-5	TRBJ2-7	ASRESQGTFYEQY
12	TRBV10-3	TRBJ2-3	AISESGSGDTQY